Each of the 27 T cell receptor beta chains below was sequenced from the same sample in a study of CD8+ T cells in alopecia areata. The sequencing template was cDNA reverse transcribed from extracted RNA. Clones were read by immunoSEQ multiplex PCR, and TCRdb kept only the in-frame ones, dropping some. Among around 60,000 clones listed, roughly 40% were seen once. Sequences were obtained from NKG2D-low CD8+ T cells sorted from blood. The source of these receptors is a human donor with alopecia areata.

J is TRBJ1-2 and V is TRBV5-6, with D perhaps TRBD1 (5 bases). The V and J ends lost 7 bases and 4 bases respectively, with 11 bases between them. Germline V lookup: CDR1 SGHDT, CDR2 YYEEEE. CDR3 length: 12 residues. The CDR3 reads CASGTGSYGYTF. DNA for the CDR3: TGTGCCAGCGGGACGGGGAGCTATGGCTACACCTTC.

The rearrangement uses TRBV7-3 and TRBJ2-3; D might be TRBD2 (6 bases). The CDR3 contains 14 residues. The V and J ends lost 6 bases and 2 bases respectively, with 12 bases between them. Germline CDR1 reads SGHTA; CDR2 reads FQGTGA. CDR3 in amino acids: CASRLGRDTDTQYF. In DNA form, the CDR3 reads TGTGCCAGCAGGTTGGGGCGGGACACAGATACGCAGTATTTT.

V is TRBV4-3 and J is TRBJ2-5, with a weak D call TRBD1 (6 bases). The CDR3 loop spans 17 amino acids. Germline V CDR1 and CDR2: LGHNA, YSLEER. Trimming cost V 4 bases and J 4 bases, with 22 bases left between them. For the CDR3, the DNA is TGCGCCAGCAGCCGCCGACCTCCGGGACAAGGGGGAGAGACCCAGTACTTC. Protein product: CASSRRPPGQGGETQYF.

This chain joins TRBV15 and TRBJ2-7; perhaps D is TRBD1 or TRBD2 (6 bases each). V gave up 4 bases and J gave up 1 base, with 11 bases separating them. Germline CDR1 is LNHNV and CDR2 is YYDKDF (reference sequence). The CDR3 extends over 14 amino acids. CDR3 nucleotide sequence: TGTGCCACCAGCATACAGGGAGGTTCCTACGAGCAGTACTTC. It specifies CATSIQGGSYEQYF.

The genes are TRBV7-9 and TRBJ2-1; 11 bases align to TRBD2. Trimming took 5 bases from V and 7 from J; bases not matched to a gene: 7. This CDR3 region has 15 residues. CDR1 and CDR2 from the germline V gene are SEHNR and FQNEAQ (reference sequence). The DNA for the CDR3 is TGTGCCAGCAGCACCCGACTAGCGGGGATGAATGAGCAGTTCTTC. This translates into CASSTRLAGMNEQFF.

This clone was found a few times. This chain joins TRBV7-2 and TRBJ2-5; the D is unclear. CDR3 length equals 14 residues. The germline V gene has CDR1 SGHTA and CDR2 FQGNSA. V lost 1 base to trimming and J lost 10 bases, with 16 bases between them. This chain's CDR3 is CASSLEVAETDQYF. For the CDR3, the DNA is TGTGCCAGCAGCTTAGAGGTGGCAGAGACGGACCAGTACTTC.

The J gene is TRBJ1-1, the V gene TRBV7-2; D uncertain. Germline V gene lookup returns CDR1 SGHTA and CDR2 FQGNSA. CDR3 length equals 14 residues. V dropped 0 bases and J dropped 6 bases, with 11 bases sitting between them. CDR3 in amino acids: CASSLAPLIPEAFF. The CDR3 DNA sequence: TGTGCCAGCAGCTTAGCGCCCTTGATCCCTGAAGCTTTCTTT.

This chain connects TRBV4-3 to TRBJ2-3; D might be TRBD1 or TRBD2, each matching 5 bases. Germline V gene data show CDR1 as LGHNA and CDR2 as YSLEER. V lost 0 bases, J lost 0 bases, and 7 bases lay in between. This CDR3 has 15 residues. The DNA of the CDR3 is TGCGCCAGCAGCCAAGATGGGGACAGCACAGATACGCAGTATTTT. Translated, it gives CASSQDGDSTDTQYF.

This clone was counted only a few times. The chain uses TRBV4-1 and TRBJ2-7; 8 bases line up with TRBD1. From germline, CDR1 is MGHRA and CDR2 YSYEKL. The CDR3 totals 13 residues. After removal of 4 bases from V and 5 bases from J, the junction contained 4 bases not matched to a gene. CDR3 nucleotide sequence: TGCGCCAGCAGCCCCACAGGGGGACACGAGCAGTACTTC. It encodes CASSPTGGHEQYF.

Only one count was recorded for this clone. The chain links TRBV7-9 to TRBJ1-2; TRBD1 matches 8 bases. V was clipped by 5 bases and J by 4 bases; unmatched bases: 3. The CDR3 covers 13 residues. Germline V gene lookup returns CDR1 SEHNR and CDR2 FQNEAQ (reference sequence). The CDR3 DNA follows: TGTGCCAGCAGCCGGGGACAGGTCTATGGCTACACCTTC. Its protein product is CASSRGQVYGYTF.

The chain employs TRBV4-1 and TRBJ2-7, with 9 bases that match TRBD1. CDR3 size: 16 residues. Trimming took 2 bases from V and 7 from J; bases not matched to a gene: 12. CDR1 MGHRA and CDR2 YSYEKL come from the germline V gene. The CDR3 DNA reads as TGCGCCAGCAGCCAACTCTCCAGGACAGGGGTGCGGGAGCAGTACTTC. It is translated as CASSQLSRTGVREQYF.

This clone was seen a few times. The gene calls are TRBV7-8 and TRBJ1-5; perhaps TRBD1 as D (6 bases). Germline V gives CDR1 SGHVS, CDR2 FQNEAQ. Trimming stripped 5 bases from V and 7 bases from J, with 15 bases between. The CDR3 runs 14 residues. CDR3 in DNA: TGTGCCAGCAGCCCGAGGGGGGTTCACCAGCCCCAGCATTTT. Its translation is CASSPRGVHQPQHF.

The V and J genes are TRBV4-1 and TRBJ2-1, with a possible D match to TRBD2 (6 bases). CDR1 is MGHRA, CDR2 YSYEKL, per germline. This CDR3 is 13 amino acids long. V was cut by 4 bases and J by 10 bases, with 14 bases left in between. For the CDR3, the DNA is TGCGCCAGCAGCCTTGTGGGGGGATGGGAGCAGTTCTTC. Its translation: CASSLVGGWEQFF.

J is TRBJ2-7 and V is TRBV2; D might be TRBD2 (5 bases). V lost 8 bases and J lost 7, with 9 bases in between. Germline loops: CDR1 SNHLY, CDR2 FYNNEI. CDR3 length: 10 amino acids. The CDR3, as DNA: TGTGCCAGCTTATCGGGGGAGCAGTACTTC. Protein: CASLSGEQYF.

The J gene is TRBJ1-1, the V gene TRBV5-4, with no clear D. The CDR3 totals 14 residues. Germline V gene data show CDR1 as SGHNT and CDR2 as YYREEE (reference sequence). V was cut by 1 base and J by 2 bases, with 9 bases left in between. CDR3 DNA: TGTGCCAGCAGCTTGTTGGCAGCCAACACTGAAGCTTTCTTT. Residues: CASSLLAANTEAFF.

J is TRBJ1-2 and V is TRBV29-1; D gene uncertain. The CDR3 loop spans 10 amino acids. The ends were cut back, 5 bases at V and 4 bases at J, with 5 bases in the middle. Germline V CDR1 and CDR2: SQVTM, ANQGSEA. CDR3 protein: CSVLAYGYTF. Written as DNA, the CDR3 is TGCAGCGTTCTCGCCTATGGCTACACCTTC. Drawing the rest from reference TRBV29-1 and TRBJ1-2, the complete variable domain is SAVISQKPSRDICQRGTSLTIQCQVDSQVTMMFWYRQQPGQSLTLIATANQGSEATYESGFVIDKFPISRPNLTFSTLTVSNMSPEDSSIYLCSVLAYGYTFGSGTRLTVV.

This sequence joins TRBV7-2 and TRBJ2-7; 7 nucleotides align to TRBD2. This CDR3 spans 14 amino acids. V shed 5 bases, J shed 2 bases, and the junction held 6 bases outside the gene matches. The germline CDR1 and CDR2 sequences are SGHTA and FQGNSA. The CDR3, as DNA: TGTGCCAGCAGCCCGGGACTAACTACCTACGAGCAGTACTTC. Protein product: CASSPGLTTYEQYF.

V and J are TRBV2 and TRBJ2-5; 7 positions agree with TRBD2. From germline, CDR1 is SNHLY and CDR2 FYNNEI. The CDR3 has 13 residues. Unmatched junction bases numbered 7, after V lost 7 bases and J lost 5 bases. CDR3 DNA sequence: TGTGCCAGCAATGGGGGGGATGAGGAGACCCAGTACTTC. Its protein is CASNGGDEETQYF.

The gene calls are TRBV7-2 and TRBJ1-3; D unclear. The CDR3 totals 13 residues. Germline V gene data show CDR1 as SGHTA and CDR2 as FQGNSA. V dropped 5 bases and J dropped 3 bases, with 8 bases sitting between them. The CDR3 coding sequence is TGTGCCAGCAGCCTCGGGGTTGGAAACACCATATATTTT. Protein: CASSLGVGNTIYF.

This clone has just one count. This sequence joins TRBV6-5 and TRBJ2-2, with a weak D call TRBD1 (6 bases). The CDR3 is 16 amino acids. The germline CDR1 and CDR2 sequences are MNHEY and SVGAGI. Trimming removed 0 bases from V and 5 bases from J, with 13 bases in between. CDR3 region: CASSYSGQPGTGELFF. Here the CDR3 DNA reads TGTGCCAGCAGTTACTCGGGACAACCAGGGACCGGGGAGCTGTTTTTT.

The J gene is TRBJ2-1, the V gene TRBV29-1; D is perhaps TRBD2 (7 bases). Germline loops: CDR1 SQVTM, CDR2 ANQGSEA. Trimming took off 7 bases at V and 0 bases at J, with 16 bases between the two ends. The CDR3 is 15 amino acids. The CDR3, as DNA: TGCAGCGCCGAGGGGGGGATCTCCTCCTACAATGAGCAGTTCTTC. It translates to CSAEGGISSYNEQFF.

The chain combines TRBV29-1 with TRBJ2-3; tentative D call: TRBD2 (5 bases). Germline values: CDR1 SQVTM, CDR2 ANQGSEA. The CDR3 spans 11 residues. V was clipped by 6 bases and J by 4 bases, with 8 bases between them. For the CDR3, the DNA is TGCAGCGTGCGGGTCCCAGATACGCAGTATTTT. It translates to CSVRVPDTQYF.

This clone was recorded a few times. This rearrangement joins TRBV19 to TRBJ2-3, with D possibly TRBD2 on 5 matching bases. V lost 3 bases and J 4 bases, leaving 17 bases between the germline ends. Germline values: CDR1 LNHDA, CDR2 SQIVND (reference sequence). The CDR3 has 16 amino acids. The CDR3 nucleotides are TGTGCCAGTAGTATCCGGGGAATACGGAGTCCAGATACGCAGTATTTT. Translating it yields CASSIRGIRSPDTQYF.

This chain links TRBV19 with TRBJ2-3; D may be TRBD1 (5 bases). Germline V gene lookup returns CDR1 LNHDA and CDR2 SQIVND (reference sequence). Trimming removed 3 bases at V and 1 base at J, with 14 bases between. This CDR3 comprises 16 residues. The CDR3 sequence: CASSISGRDGTDTQYF. The CDR3 DNA sequence: TGTGCCAGTAGTATCTCGGGCAGGGATGGCACAGATACGCAGTATTTT. Complete variable domain (other parts from reference TRBV19 and TRBJ2-3): DGGITQSPKYLFRKEGQNVTLSCEQNLNHDAMYWYRQDPGQGLRLIYYSQIVNDFQKGDIAEGYSVSREKKESFPLTVTSAQKNPTAFYLCASSISGRDGTDTQYFGPGTRLTVL.

J is TRBJ2-3 and V is TRBV5-4; D is undetermined. Trimming left V 2 bases short and J 8 bases short, with 6 bases between. The V gene's germline CDR1 is SGHNT and CDR2 YYREEE (reference sequence). This CDR3 contains 11 residues. The CDR3 bases are TGTGCCAGCAGCTTAGAAGGTACGCAGTATTTT. Its translation is CASSLEGTQYF.

The rearrangement joins TRBV27 to TRBJ2-3; 7 bases match TRBD2. CDR3 length: 16 residues. V shed 5 bases, J shed 6 bases, and the junction held 14 bases outside the gene matches. CDR1 MNHEY and CDR2 SMNVEV come from the germline V gene (reference sequence). CDR3 sequence reads: CASSPGTNYPRDTQYF. The CDR3 region has the DNA TGTGCCAGCAGTCCTGGGACTAACTACCCGAGGGATACGCAGTATTTT.

This rearrangement joins TRBV29-1 to TRBJ2-1; 7 bases map to TRBD2. This CDR3 is built from 15 residues. V was pared by 3 bases and J by 1 base, with 6 bases of the junction left unmatched. Germline loops: CDR1 SQVTM, CDR2 ANQGSEA. CDR3 protein: CSVEEGAGSYNEQFF. The DNA for the CDR3 is TGCAGCGTTGAGGAGGGAGCGGGGTCCTACAATGAGCAGTTCTTC.